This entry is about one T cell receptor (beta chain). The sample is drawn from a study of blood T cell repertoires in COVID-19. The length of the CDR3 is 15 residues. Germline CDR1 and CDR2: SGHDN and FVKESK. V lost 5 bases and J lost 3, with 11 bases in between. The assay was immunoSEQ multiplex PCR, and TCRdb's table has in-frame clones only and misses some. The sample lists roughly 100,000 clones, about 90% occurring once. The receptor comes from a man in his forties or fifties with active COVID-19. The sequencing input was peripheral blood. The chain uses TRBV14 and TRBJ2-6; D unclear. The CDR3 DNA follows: TGTGCCAGCAGCATTACACGTCTTGGGGCCAACGTCCTGACTTTC. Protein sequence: CASSITRLGANVLTF.